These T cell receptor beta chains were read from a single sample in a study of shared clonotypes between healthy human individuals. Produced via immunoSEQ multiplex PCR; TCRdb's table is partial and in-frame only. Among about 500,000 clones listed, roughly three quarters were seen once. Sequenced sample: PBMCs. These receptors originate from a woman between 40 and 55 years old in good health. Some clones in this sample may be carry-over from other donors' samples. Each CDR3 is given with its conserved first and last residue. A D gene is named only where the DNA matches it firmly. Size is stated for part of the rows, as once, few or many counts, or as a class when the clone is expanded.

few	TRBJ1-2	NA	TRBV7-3	CASLRGVNYGYTF	TGTGCCAGCCTGAGGGGGGTTAACTATGGCTACACCTTC
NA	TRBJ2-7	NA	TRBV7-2	CASSRSPRDEQYF	TGTGCCAGCAGCCGGTCCCCCAGGGACGAGCAGTACTTC
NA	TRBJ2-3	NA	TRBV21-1	CASSKDRPDTQYF	TGTGCCAGCAGCAAAGACCGCCCAGATACGCAGTATTTT
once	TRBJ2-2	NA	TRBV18	CASSPGGGGNTGELFF	TGTGCCAGCTCACCAGGTGGAGGGGGCAACACCGGGGAGCTGTTTTTT
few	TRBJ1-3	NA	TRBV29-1	CSVEAAGNTIYF	TGCAGCGTTGAAGCGGCGGGTAACACCATATATTTT
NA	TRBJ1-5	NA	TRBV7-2	CASSLEVQGDQPQHF	TGTGCCAGCAGCTTAGAGGTACAGGGAGATCAGCCCCAGCATTTT
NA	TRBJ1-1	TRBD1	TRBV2	CASRPSRDRATEAFF	TGTGCCAGCAGGCCTTCCCGGGACAGGGCGACTGAAGCTTTCTTT
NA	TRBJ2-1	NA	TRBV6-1	CASRTREGGNEQFF	TGTGCCAGCCGGACGAGAGAGGGAGGCAATGAGCAGTTCTTC
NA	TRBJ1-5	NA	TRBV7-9	CASSPGGNQPQHF	TGTGCCAGCAGCCCCGGGGGCAATCAGCCCCAGCATTTT
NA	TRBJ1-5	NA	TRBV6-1	CASSSTQGPGQPQHF	TGTGCCAGCAGCTCCACACAGGGCCCTGGGCAGCCCCAGCATTTT
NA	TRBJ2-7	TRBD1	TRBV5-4	CASSPGTGESYEQYF	TGTGCCAGCAGCCCAGGGACAGGAGAATCCTACGAGCAGTACTTC
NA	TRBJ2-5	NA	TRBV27	CASSPNYQETQYF	TGTGCCAGCAGTCCCAACTACCAAGAGACCCAGTACTTC
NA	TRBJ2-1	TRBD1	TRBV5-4	CASSLAVGQGFNNEQFF	TGTGCCAGCAGCTTGGCCGTGGGACAGGGCTTTAACAATGAGCAGTTCTTC
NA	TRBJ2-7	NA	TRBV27	CASSPIRVPQGEQYF	TGTGCCAGCAGTCCGATCAGGGTCCCCCAGGGGGAGCAGTACTTC
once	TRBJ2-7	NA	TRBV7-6	CASSLAPDYEQYF	TGTGCCAGCAGCTTAGCCCCCGATTACGAGCAGTACTTC
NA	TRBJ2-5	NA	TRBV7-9	CASSYAWTVKETQYF	TGTGCCAGCAGCTACGCGTGGACAGTAAAAGAGACCCAGTACTTC
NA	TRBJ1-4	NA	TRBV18	CASSLRQATTNEKLFF	TGTGCCAGCTCACTCCGACAGGCTACAACTAATGAAAAACTGTTTTTT
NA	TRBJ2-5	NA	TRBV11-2	CASSFQATQETQYF	TGTGCCAGCAGCTTTCAGGCGACTCAAGAGACCCAGTACTTC
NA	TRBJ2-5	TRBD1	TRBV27	CASSPGQGLETQYF	TGTGCCAGCAGTCCGGGACAGGGTTTAGAGACCCAGTACTTC
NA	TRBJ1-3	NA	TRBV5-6	CASSSGLASGNTIYF	TGTGCCAGCAGCTCGGGATTGGCCTCTGGAAACACCATATATTTT
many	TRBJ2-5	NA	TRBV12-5	CASATDRKETQYF	TGTGCTAGTGCCACGGACAGAAAAGAGACCCAGTACTTC
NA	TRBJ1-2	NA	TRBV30	CAWSVSDIYGYTF	TGTGCCTGGAGTGTGTCCGACATCTATGGCTACACCTTC
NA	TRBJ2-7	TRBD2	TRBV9	CASSKGSGSYEQYF	TGTGCCAGCAGCAAAGGAAGCGGGAGCTACGAGCAGTACTTC
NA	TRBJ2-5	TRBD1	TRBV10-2	CASSETQGAVGETQYF	TGCGCCAGCAGTGAGACCCAGGGGGCGGTCGGAGAGACCCAGTACTTC
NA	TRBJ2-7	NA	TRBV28	CASSFLQNIYEQYF	TGTGCCAGCAGTTTCCTACAGAACATCTACGAGCAGTACTTC
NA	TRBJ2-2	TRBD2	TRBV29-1	CSASGPTNTGELFF	TGCAGCGCTAGCGGGCCCACGAACACCGGGGAGCTGTTTTTT
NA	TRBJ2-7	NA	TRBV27	CASNTYEQYF	TGTGCCAGCAACACCTACGAGCAGTACTTC
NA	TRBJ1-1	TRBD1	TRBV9	CASSGITDRDRNTEAFF	TGTGCCAGCAGCGGAATTACGGACAGGGACAGGAACACTGAAGCTTTCTTT
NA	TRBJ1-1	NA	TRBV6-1	CASSEEGGLTEAFF	TGTGCCAGCAGTGAAGAAGGGGGTCTCACTGAAGCTTTCTTT
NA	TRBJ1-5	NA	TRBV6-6	CASSYSENQPQHF	TGTGCCAGCAGTTACTCAGAGAATCAGCCCCAGCATTTT
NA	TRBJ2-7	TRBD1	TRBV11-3	CASSAGTGSYEQYF	TGTGCCAGCAGCGCCGGGACAGGGTCCTACGAGCAGTACTTC
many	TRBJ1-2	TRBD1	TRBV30	CAWAKGTGRSLYGYTF	TGTGCCTGGGCTAAGGGGACAGGTCGCTCCCTCTATGGCTACACCTTC
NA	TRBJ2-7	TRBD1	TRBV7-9	CASSSLGQGTYEQYF	TGTGCCAGCAGCTCCCTCGGACAGGGCACCTACGAGCAGTACTTC
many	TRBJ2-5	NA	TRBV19	CASSVGQGETQYF	TGTGCCAGTAGTGTGGGGCAAGGGGAGACCCAGTACTTC
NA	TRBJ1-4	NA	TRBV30	CAWRGGVPNEKLFF	TGTGCCTGGAGAGGCGGAGTGCCCAATGAAAAACTGTTTTTT
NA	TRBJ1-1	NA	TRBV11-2	CASSFSRGSTEAFF	TGTGCCAGCAGCTTTTCTAGGGGGAGCACTGAAGCTTTCTTT
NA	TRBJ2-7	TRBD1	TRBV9	CASSAGQVLYEQYF	TGTGCCAGCAGCGCGGGACAGGTACTCTACGAGCAGTACTTC
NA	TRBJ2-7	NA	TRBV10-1	CASSDSDSYEQYF	TGCGCCAGCTCCGACAGCGATTCCTACGAGCAGTACTTC
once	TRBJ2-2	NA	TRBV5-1	CASSKTKTLDPGELFF	TGCGCCAGCAGCAAAACGAAGACTCTTGACCCCGGGGAGCTGTTTTTT
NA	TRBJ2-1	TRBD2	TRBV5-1	CASSFGLATDEQFF	TGCGCCAGCAGCTTTGGACTAGCTACAGATGAGCAGTTCTTC
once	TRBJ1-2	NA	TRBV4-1	CASSQDEGRVVGYTF	TGCGCCAGCAGCCAAGATGAAGGCAGGGTGGTTGGCTACACCTTC